These T cell receptor beta chains were read from a single sample in a study of T-cell reconstitution after alpha-beta-depleted transplantation in children. TCRdb fed the PCR reads into MiXCR, producing one record per CDR3 protein. The repertoire holds approximately 400,000 distinct CDR3 sequences, with roughly a tenth as singletons. The sample here was PBMCs from the stem cell graft donor, taken from the stem cell graft. These receptor sequences come from a human donor who donated a stem cell graft to a child with acute myeloid leukemia. The CDR3 runs from the conserved cysteine through the conserved F or W. A D gene is named only where the DNA matches it firmly. Part of the rows lack a size; the others show once, few, many or a class for expanded clones.

size | D | J | V | CDR3 | DNA
few | TRBD1 | TRBJ2-7 | TRBV15 | CATSRGPGQTYEQYF | TGTGCCACCAGCAGAGGACCGGGACAGACCTACGAGCAGTACTTC
. | . | TRBJ1-6 | TRBV20-1 | CSASSTGKDSPLHF | TGCAGTGCTAGTAGCACAGGGAAGGATTCACCCCTCCACTTT
few | TRBD2 | TRBJ2-1 | TRBV5-1 | CASSKGLEGPGNEQFF | TGCGCCAGCAGCAAAGGACTAGAGGGCCCGGGCAATGAGCAGTTCTTC
few | . | TRBJ2-3 | TRBV6-5 | CASSYSKRGLLSTDTQYF | TGTGCCAGCAGTTACTCGAAAAGGGGTCTACTTAGCACAGATACGCAGTATTTT
few | . | TRBJ1-2 | TRBV5-1 | CASSLDGAPGAYGYTF | TGCGCCAGCAGCTTGGACGGGGCCCCCGGTGCATATGGCTACACCTTC
few | TRBD1 | TRBJ1-5 | TRBV12-3/TRBV12-4 | CASSNRDRGAGNQPQHF | TGTGCCAGCAGTAACCGGGACAGGGGTGCTGGCAATCAGCCCCAGCATTTT
few | TRBD1 | TRBJ1-5 | TRBV20-1 | CSGLPGTGNQPQHF | TGCAGTGGACTCCCCGGGACAGGCAATCAGCCCCAGCATTTT
many | . | TRBJ2-1 | TRBV5-6 | CASSLAGPSGTEQFF | TGTGCCAGCAGCTTGGCGGGGCCTAGTGGCACTGAGCAGTTCTTC
. | . | TRBJ2-1 | TRBV20-1 | CSASLRGYPEQFF | TGCAGTGCTTCTCTCCGGGGCTACCCTGAGCAGTTCTTC
few | TRBD2 | TRBJ2-1 | TRBV5-1 | CASSLAGLINEQFF | TGCGCCAGCAGCTTGGCGGGACTAATTAATGAGCAGTTCTTC
few | . | TRBJ1-5 | TRBV29-1 | CSVQLTGSVNQPQHF | TGCAGCGTTCAACTTACAGGGTCCGTCAATCAGCCCCAGCATTTT
. | . | TRBJ2-1 | TRBV20-1 | CSARQAGHPLSYNEQFF | TGCAGTGCTAGGCAAGCGGGACACCCCCTCTCCTACAATGAGCAGTTCTTC
few | TRBD1 | TRBJ2-1 | TRBV7-9 | CASSQGQGFPKQFF | TGTGCCAGCAGCCAGGGACAGGGTTTCCCTAAGCAGTTCTTC
. | TRBD2 | TRBJ2-5 | TRBV12-3/TRBV12-4 | CASSRTSGGEQETQYF | TGTGCCAGCAGCCGGACTAGCGGGGGGGAGCAAGAGACCCAGTACTTC
. | TRBD1 | TRBJ1-1 | TRBV7-2 | CASSFPLRGQINTEAFF | TGTGCCAGCAGCTTCCCCCTAAGGGGACAGATAAACACTGAAGCTTTCTTT
few | TRBD2 | TRBJ2-5 | TRBV12-3/TRBV12-4 | CASSLNSGGKETQYF | TGTGCCAGCAGTTTAAATAGCGGGGGAAAAGAGACCCAGTACTTC
few | TRBD1 | TRBJ2-5 | TRBV29-1 | CSVAGTGFLSAQYF | TGCAGCGTTGCCGGGACAGGGTTTCTCTCGGCCCAGTACTTC
many | . | TRBJ2-1 | TRBV6-4 | CASSEQGTYNEQFF | TGTGCCAGCAGTGAGCAGGGCACCTACAATGAGCAGTTCTTC
. | . | TRBJ2-3 | TRBV4-2 | CASSQKLGDTDTQYF | TGTGCCAGCAGCCAAAAATTGGGGGACACAGATACGCAGTATTTT
few | . | TRBJ2-2 | TRBV9 | CASGTGLATGELFF | TGTGCCAGCGGAACAGGGCTGGCCACCGGGGAGCTGTTTTTT
. | TRBD1 | TRBJ2-3 | TRBV29-1 | CSADRGFSDTQYF | TGCAGCGCGGACAGGGGTTTTTCAGATACGCAGTATTTT
. | . | TRBJ1-4 | TRBV11-2 | CASSRRGVDEKLFF | TGTGCCAGCAGCCGCCGAGGGGTGGATGAAAAACTGTTTTTT
. | TRBD2 | TRBJ2-1 | TRBV9 | CASSVEVAGVLEQFF | TGTGCCAGCAGCGTAGAGGTAGCGGGAGTCCTTGAGCAGTTCTTC
few | . | TRBJ2-1 | TRBV12-3/TRBV12-4 | CASSFYTSSYNEQFF | TGTGCCAGCAGTTTTTACACGAGCTCCTACAATGAGCAGTTCTTC
. | . | TRBJ2-7 | TRBV20-1 | CSARSQGYEQYF | TGCAGTGCTAGGTCGCAGGGCTACGAGCAGTACTTC
many | TRBD1 | TRBJ1-1 | TRBV27 | CASSFYGQGAEAFF | TGTGCCAGCAGTTTTTACGGACAGGGGGCTGAAGCTTTCTTT
few | . | TRBJ1-5 | TRBV5-6 | CASSCPRVNQPQHF | TGTGCCAGCAGCTGCCCGAGGGTAAATCAGCCCCAGCATTTT
. | TRBD2 | TRBJ2-1 | TRBV5-1 | CASSIPSGGRYNEQFF | TGCGCCAGCAGCATCCCTAGCGGGGGGCGGTACAATGAGCAGTTCTTC
. | . | TRBJ2-1 | TRBV27 | CASSLSSSVSYNEQFF | TGTGCCAGCAGTTTATCTTCCAGTGTCTCCTACAATGAGCAGTTCTTC